These T cell receptor beta chains were read from a single sample in a study of blood T cell repertoires in COVID-19. Clones were sequenced by immunoSEQ multiplex PCR, and TCRdb holds only the in-frame ones, with some missing. The sample contains roughly 38,000 clones, roughly 90% of which appear only once. The sample taken for sequencing was peripheral blood. The receptor set was obtained from a man between 70 and 80 years old with acute or convalescent COVID-19. Each CDR3 is given without its conserved first and last residue. Each record gives: J gene, V gene, D gene, CDR3 protein. The D gene is left open where the match is weak.

>TRBJ1-2|TRBV20-1|-
SAREDYGYT
>TRBJ1-2|TRBV4-1|TRBD1
ASSQGTGPSNYGYT
>TRBJ2-1|TRBV3-1/TRBV3-2|TRBD2
ASSPFRVAGAYNEQF
>TRBJ2-1|TRBV25-1|TRBD2
ASTKGAGGYEQF
>TRBJ1-4|TRBV4-3|TRBD1
ASSQAFRDSYEKLF
>TRBJ2-5|TRBV11-2|-
ASSLGAQETQY
>TRBJ2-7|TRBV3-1/TRBV3-2|-
ASSQAALGARQAQY
>TRBJ1-1|TRBV2|-
ASSEQGSTNTEAF
>TRBJ1-5|TRBV7-8|-
ASSLPGRNQPQH
>TRBJ2-7|TRBV7-2|-
ASSPYSYEQY
>TRBJ2-5|TRBV9|-
APSGGGGPQETQY
>TRBJ2-3|TRBV19|TRBD2
ASSNPFSGSVRDTQY
>TRBJ1-2|TRBV6-2/TRBV6-3|-
ASSTGLEDGYT
>TRBJ2-1|TRBV14|TRBD2
ASSQVTSGLRSEQF
>TRBJ2-2|TRBV5-1|-
ASSLFAGPSGGELF
>TRBJ1-2|TRBV28|-
ASRPSTPAAYGYT
>TRBJ2-3|TRBV5-1|TRBD2
ASSLGPLAGGTDTQY
>TRBJ2-7|TRBV7-2|-
ASSLSYEQY
>TRBJ1-4|TRBV7-7|-
ASSVGQRATNEKLF
>TRBJ2-5|TRBV7-3|-
ASSPTGLQETQY
>TRBJ2-1|TRBV7-3|TRBD2
ASRYAGTSSYNEQF
>TRBJ1-5|TRBV7-2|-
ASSFGRGLNQPQH
>TRBJ1-6|TRBV28|-
ASSLYLSSYNSPLH
>TRBJ2-3|TRBV5-1|TRBD1
ASSTGTVTDTQY
>TRBJ1-4|TRBV19|-
ASSIDLGQRHNEKLF
>TRBJ2-3|TRBV11-2|TRBD2
ASSSVEREGTDTQY
>TRBJ2-3|TRBV14|-
ASSLTYLADTQY
>TRBJ1-2|TRBV9|-
ASSVTAKRGYT
>TRBJ1-2|TRBV3-1/TRBV3-2|-
ASSPLGSPNGYT
>TRBJ2-2|TRBV11-3|-
ASSQPPGDTGELF
>TRBJ2-1|TRBV7-3|-
ASSRDNYNEQF
>TRBJ2-1|TRBV7-2|TRBD2
ASSYSGFSYNEQF
>TRBJ2-1|TRBV5-4|TRBD2
ASSFSGRASYNEQF
>TRBJ1-3|TRBV7-9|-
ASSLSGVGFSGNTIY
>TRBJ1-2|TRBV5-4|-
ASSLGGVVDYGYT
>TRBJ1-4|TRBV5-1|TRBD1
ASSLGRDRDEKLF
>TRBJ2-3|TRBV5-1|TRBD1
ASSLAGTGGTDTQY
>TRBJ2-3|TRBV4-3|TRBD2
ASSQDQVGSGSHTQY
>TRBJ2-7|TRBV6-5|-
ASSPGGSEPYEQY
>TRBJ1-4|TRBV3-1/TRBV3-2|-
ASSQDRANEKLF
>TRBJ2-2|TRBV15|TRBD2
ATSRDTSGRIIGGGELF
>TRBJ2-1|TRBV5-1|-
ASSPGELEEQF
>TRBJ2-3|TRBV3-1/TRBV3-2|TRBD2
ASSLSDISSGRFTTDTQY
>TRBJ2-7|TRBV29-1|TRBD1
SGGQGVTYEQY
>TRBJ2-2|TRBV9|TRBD1
ASSATGGNTGELF
>TRBJ2-7|TRBV27|TRBD1
ASSFFNRGRLGSEQY
>TRBJ2-7|TRBV7-8|TRBD1
ASSLAETGYGEQY
>TRBJ2-3|TRBV6-2/TRBV6-3|-
ASSYGLKGDTQY
>TRBJ2-3|TRBV10-3|-
AISEVFTDTQY
>TRBJ2-7|TRBV5-6|-
ASSLGGGVYEQY
>TRBJ1-4|TRBV27|-
ASSLRDTGGGKLF
>TRBJ2-7|TRBV28|TRBD1
ASSSVSGTGSYEQY
>TRBJ2-3|TRBV18|TRBD2
ASSPSEGRADTQY
>TRBJ1-5|TRBV18|-
ASSQSRGTKEGNQPQH
>TRBJ1-2|TRBV6-2/TRBV6-3|-
ASSLPLEGESGYT
>TRBJ1-2|TRBV6-1|TRBD1
ASSAAGTVVYGYT
>TRBJ1-5|TRBV19|-
ASTSLRAGVGNQPQH
>TRBJ1-5|TRBV7-2|-
ASSLFGAGNQPQH
>TRBJ2-3|TRBV2|-
ARTVAASTDTQY
>TRBJ2-3|TRBV3-1/TRBV3-2|TRBD2
ASSSRTRPTPGDTQY